This TCR beta chain was identified in a study of control samples from healthy donors and cancer patients. The germline V gene has CDR1 SGHRS and CDR2 YFSETQ. The V end lost 4 bases, the J end lost 0 bases, and 13 bases lay between the germline ends. The CDR3 runs 15 residues. Profiling relied on immunoSEQ multiplex PCR, and the TCRdb table lists in-frame clones only, not all of them. The sample lists 75,000 to 100,000 clones, 80% to 95% occurring once. The chain joins TRBV5-1 to TRBJ1-1; D may be TRBD1 (5 bases). The TCR sequence derives from a human donor in good health. The donor label of this sample is uncertain. The material sequenced was blood. CDR3 in amino acids: CASSPDDSVNTEAFF. In DNA form, the CDR3 reads TGCGCCAGCAGCCCCGACGACAGCGTGAACACTGAAGCTTTCTTT. Full variable domain (rest looked up from reference TRBV5-1 and TRBJ1-1): KAGVTQTPRYLIKTRGQQVTLSCSPISGHRSVSWYQQTPGQGLQFLFEYFSETQRNKGNFPGRFSGRQFSNSRSEMNVSTLELGDSALYLCASSPDDSVNTEAFFGQGTRLTVV.